The present T cell receptor beta chain was sequenced within a study of T cell repertoires in cytomegalovirus infection. At the level of the study: Indications came from public TCR beta signatures; they pointed to CMV infection and to a matching HLA type. Study-level points and caveats: In two of eight donors, the top clonotype was HLA-C-restricted CMV-specific. Carriers of CMV plus the relevant HLA were identified by cumulative public TCR beta family frequency.

This clonotype was recorded at least ten times. Antigen: not known. Via MiXCR, TCRdb re-called the reads, giving one row per CDR3 protein. The sample lists approximately 500,000 distinct CDR3 sequences, about 11% occurring once. There are 14 residues in the CDR3. Per the germline V gene, CDR1 is LGHNT and CDR2 is FRNRAP. Trimming took off 2 bases at V and 7 bases at J, with 11 bases between the two ends. The TCR originated in a human donor in good health (CMV status not recorded). Some clones in this sample may be carry-over from other donors' samples. The chain employs TRBV12-5 and TRBJ2-2, with no clear D. Sample: PBMCs. The CDR3 sequence is CASGLYELGGELFF. The DNA of the CDR3 is TGTGCTAGTGGTTTGTATGAACTTGGCGGGGAGCTGTTTTTT.